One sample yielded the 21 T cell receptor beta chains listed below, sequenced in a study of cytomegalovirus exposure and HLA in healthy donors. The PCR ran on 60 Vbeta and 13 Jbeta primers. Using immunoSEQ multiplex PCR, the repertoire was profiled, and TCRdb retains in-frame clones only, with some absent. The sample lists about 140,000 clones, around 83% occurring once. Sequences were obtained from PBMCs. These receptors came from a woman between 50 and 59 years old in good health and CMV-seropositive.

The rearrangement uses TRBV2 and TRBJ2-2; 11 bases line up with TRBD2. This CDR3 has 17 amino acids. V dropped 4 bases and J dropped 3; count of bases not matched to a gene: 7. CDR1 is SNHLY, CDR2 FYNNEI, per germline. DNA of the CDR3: TGTGCCAGCAGTGCCTTTAGCGGGAGGGCCTACACCGGGGAGCTGTTTTTT. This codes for CASSAFSGRAYTGELFF.

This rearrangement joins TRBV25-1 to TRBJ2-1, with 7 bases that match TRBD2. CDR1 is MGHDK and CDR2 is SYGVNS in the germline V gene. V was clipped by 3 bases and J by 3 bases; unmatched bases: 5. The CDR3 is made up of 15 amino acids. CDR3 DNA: TGTGCCAGCAGTGAGGCCTGGGGGGGCTACAATGAGCAGTTCTTC. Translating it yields CASSEAWGGYNEQFF.

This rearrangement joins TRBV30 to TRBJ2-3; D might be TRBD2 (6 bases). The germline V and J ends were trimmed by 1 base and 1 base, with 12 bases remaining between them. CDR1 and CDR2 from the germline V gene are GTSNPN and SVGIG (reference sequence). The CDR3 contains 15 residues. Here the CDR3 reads CAWSGIAVGTDTQYF. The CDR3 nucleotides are TGTGCCTGGAGTGGAATAGCGGTGGGCACAGATACGCAGTATTTT.

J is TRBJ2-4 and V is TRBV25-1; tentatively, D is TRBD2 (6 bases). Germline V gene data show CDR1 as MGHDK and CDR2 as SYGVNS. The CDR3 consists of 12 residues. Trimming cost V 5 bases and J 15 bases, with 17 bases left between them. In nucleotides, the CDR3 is TGTGCCAGCAGTTCCCCGGAGGGATTTATGTACTTC. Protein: CASSSPEGFMYF.

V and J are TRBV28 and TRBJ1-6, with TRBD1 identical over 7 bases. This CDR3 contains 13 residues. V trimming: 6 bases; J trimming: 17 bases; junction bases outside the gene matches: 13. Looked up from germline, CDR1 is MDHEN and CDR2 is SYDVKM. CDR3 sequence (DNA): TGTGCCAGCAGCCCACGGGACAGCCGGCTCTTCCACTTT. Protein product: CASSPRDSRLFHF.

For the CDR3, the DNA is TGTGCCAGTAGTAACCCCCAGGGAAACTATGGCTACACCTTC. It is translated as CASSNPQGNYGYTF. V and J are TRBV19 and TRBJ1-2; D possibly corresponds to TRBD1 (5 bases). Trimming shortened V by 4 bases and J by 2 bases, and 11 bases separated the two germline ends. The length of the CDR3 is 14 residues. Germline-derived CDR1 and CDR2 are LNHDA and SQIVND (reference sequence).

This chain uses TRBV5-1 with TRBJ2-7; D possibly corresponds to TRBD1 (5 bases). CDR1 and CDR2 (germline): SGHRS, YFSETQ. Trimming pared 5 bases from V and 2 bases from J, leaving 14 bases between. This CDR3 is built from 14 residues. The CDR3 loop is CASSRQGTAYEQYF. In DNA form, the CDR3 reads TGCGCCAGCAGTCGTCAGGGCACCGCCTACGAGCAGTACTTC. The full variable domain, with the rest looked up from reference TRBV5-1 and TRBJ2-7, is KAGVTQTPRYLIKTRGQQVTLSCSPISGHRSVSWYQQTPGQGLQFLFEYFSETQRNKGNFPGRFSGRQFSNSRSEMNVSTLELGDSALYLCASSRQGTAYEQYFGPGTRLTVT.

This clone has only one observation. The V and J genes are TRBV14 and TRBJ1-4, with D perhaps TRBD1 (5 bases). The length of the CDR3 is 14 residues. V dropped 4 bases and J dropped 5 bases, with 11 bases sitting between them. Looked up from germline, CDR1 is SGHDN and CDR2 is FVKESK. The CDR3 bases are TGTGCCAGCAGCCCGGGACTGAGAAATGAAAAACTGTTTTTT. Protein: CASSPGLRNEKLFF.

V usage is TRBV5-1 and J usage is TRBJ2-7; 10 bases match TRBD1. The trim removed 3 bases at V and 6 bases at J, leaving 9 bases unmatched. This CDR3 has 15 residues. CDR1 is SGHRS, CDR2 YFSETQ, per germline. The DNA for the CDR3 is TGCGCCAGCAGCTCCTCCGGGACAGGGGTTTCCGAGCAGTACTTC. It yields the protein CASSSSGTGVSEQYF.

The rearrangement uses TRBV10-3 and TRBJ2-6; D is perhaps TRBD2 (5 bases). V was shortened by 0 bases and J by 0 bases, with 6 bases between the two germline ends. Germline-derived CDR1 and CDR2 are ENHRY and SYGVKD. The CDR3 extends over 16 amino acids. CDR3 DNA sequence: TGTGCCATCAGTGAGTCGGGGAGCTCTGGGGCCAACGTCCTGACTTTC. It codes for CAISESGSSGANVLTF.

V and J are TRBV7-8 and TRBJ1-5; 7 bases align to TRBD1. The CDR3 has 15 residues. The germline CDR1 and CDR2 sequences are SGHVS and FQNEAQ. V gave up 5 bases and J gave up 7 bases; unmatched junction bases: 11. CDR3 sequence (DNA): TGTGCCAGCAGCCCGGGGCTAGGGGGCGGCCAGCCCCAGCATTTT. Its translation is CASSPGLGGGQPQHF.

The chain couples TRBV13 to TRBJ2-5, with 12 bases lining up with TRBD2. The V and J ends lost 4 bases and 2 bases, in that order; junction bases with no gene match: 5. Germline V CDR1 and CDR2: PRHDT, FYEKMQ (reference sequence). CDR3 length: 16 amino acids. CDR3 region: CASSSRLAGVQETQYF. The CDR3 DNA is TGTGCCAGCAGCTCCAGACTAGCGGGGGTGCAAGAGACCCAGTACTTC. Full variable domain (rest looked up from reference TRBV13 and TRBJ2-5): AAGVIQSPRHLIKEKRETATLKCYPIPRHDTVYWYQQGPGQDPQFLISFYEKMQSDKGSIPDRFSAQQFSDYHSELNMSSLELGDSALYFCASSSRLAGVQETQYFGPGTRLLVL.

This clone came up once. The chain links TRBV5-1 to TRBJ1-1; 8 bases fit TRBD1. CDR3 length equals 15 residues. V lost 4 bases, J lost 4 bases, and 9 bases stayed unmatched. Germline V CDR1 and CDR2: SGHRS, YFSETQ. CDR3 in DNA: TGCGCCAGCAGCCTGACAGGGGACCTGATCACTGAAGCTTTCTTT. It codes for CASSLTGDLITEAFF.

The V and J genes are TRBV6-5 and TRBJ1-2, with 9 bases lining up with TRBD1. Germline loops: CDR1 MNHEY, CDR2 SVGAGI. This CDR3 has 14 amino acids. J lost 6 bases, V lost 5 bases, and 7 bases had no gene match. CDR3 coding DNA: TGTGCCAGCAGTGCCCAGACAGGGGGACATGGCTACACCTTC. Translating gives CASSAQTGGHGYTF.

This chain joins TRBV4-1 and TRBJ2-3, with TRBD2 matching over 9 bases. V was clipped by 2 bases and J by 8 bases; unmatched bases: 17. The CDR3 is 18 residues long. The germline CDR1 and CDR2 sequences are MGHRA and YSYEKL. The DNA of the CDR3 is TGCGCCAGCAGCCAAAACGTGGCTGTCAGCGGGGGGTCTGGTACGCAGTATTTT. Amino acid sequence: CASSQNVAVSGGSGTQYF.

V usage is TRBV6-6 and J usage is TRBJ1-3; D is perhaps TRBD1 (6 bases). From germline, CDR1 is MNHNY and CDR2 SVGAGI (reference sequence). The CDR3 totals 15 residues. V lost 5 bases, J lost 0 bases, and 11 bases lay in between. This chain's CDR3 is CASSPTGNSGNTIYF. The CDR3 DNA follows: TGTGCCAGCAGTCCGACAGGCAACTCTGGAAACACCATATATTTT.

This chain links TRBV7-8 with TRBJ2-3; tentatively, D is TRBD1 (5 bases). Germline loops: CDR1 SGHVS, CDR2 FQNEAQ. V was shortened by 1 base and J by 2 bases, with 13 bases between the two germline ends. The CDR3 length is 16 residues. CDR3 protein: CASSLEEWGHTDTQYF. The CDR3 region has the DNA TGTGCCAGCAGCTTAGAGGAGTGGGGCCACACAGATACGCAGTATTTT.

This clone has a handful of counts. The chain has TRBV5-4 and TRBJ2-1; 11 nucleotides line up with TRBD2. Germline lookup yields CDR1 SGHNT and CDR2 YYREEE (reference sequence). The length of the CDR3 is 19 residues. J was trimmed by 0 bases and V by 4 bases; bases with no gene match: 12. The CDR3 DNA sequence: TGTGCCAGCAGCCGCCAGATCGCCGGACTAGCGGGCTCCTACAATGAGCAGTTCTTC. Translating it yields CASSRQIAGLAGSYNEQFF.

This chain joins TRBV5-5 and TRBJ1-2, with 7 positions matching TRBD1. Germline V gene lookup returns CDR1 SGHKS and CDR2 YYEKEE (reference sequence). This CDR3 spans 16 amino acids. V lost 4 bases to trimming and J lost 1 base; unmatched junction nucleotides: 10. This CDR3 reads CASSPRQGGINYGYTF. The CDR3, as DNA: TGTGCCAGCAGCCCGCGACAGGGTGGAATTAACTATGGCTACACCTTC.

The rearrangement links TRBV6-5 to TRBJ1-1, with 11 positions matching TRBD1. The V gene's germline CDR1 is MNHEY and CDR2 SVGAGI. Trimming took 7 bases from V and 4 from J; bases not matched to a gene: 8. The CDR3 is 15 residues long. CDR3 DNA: TGTGCCAGCACCCACTCCGGGACAGGGGGCACTGAAGCTTTCTTT. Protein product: CASTHSGTGGTEAFF.

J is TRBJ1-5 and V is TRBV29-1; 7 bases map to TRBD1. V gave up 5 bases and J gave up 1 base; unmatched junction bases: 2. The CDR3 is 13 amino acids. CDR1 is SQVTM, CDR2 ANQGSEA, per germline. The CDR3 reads CSVRQGSNQPQHF. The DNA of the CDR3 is TGCAGCGTTCGACAGGGAAGCAATCAGCCCCAGCATTTT.